This TCR beta chain stems from a study of beta chain features in type 1 diabetes (dated by TCRdb to 2016 to 2019). Study-level background: Mean age, gender distribution, total cell number and subset yield did not differ between patients and healthy donors. A total of approximately 100,000,000 sorted cells were examined across all samples, and the number of cells per subset was strongly correlated with RNA yield. The study compared TCRB repertoires of sorted circulating CD4+ T cell subsets between recently diagnosed type 1 diabetes patients and matched healthy donors. Whereas all 30 or so donors provided naive and central memory subsets, regulatory and stem cell-like memory subsets were isolated from just 8 patients and roughly 8 healthy donors. Beyond this particular receptor, the publication reports: Naive, central memory and regulatory TCRB repertoires appeared to be more similar among patients than among healthy donors. A moderate but significant shortening of TCRB CDR3 length was observed in type 1 diabetes patients in all four CD4+ subsets. Because small numbers of individuals were included in the HLA sub-analyses, any influence of HLA type on TCRB rearrangement was left unresolved. Because cDNA was sequenced instead of genomic DNA, highly expressing activated cells could be over-represented, though the groups showed no difference in activation or CD3 levels. At VDJ recombination sites, patients with type 1 diabetes made fewer insertions and deleted more nucleotides, a pattern implying thymic rearrangement abnormalities. Shorter templates might have been favored by PCR, but patient and control samples were amplified and corrected together, so both groups would have been affected equally by any skew.

The trim is 7 bases for V and 5 bases for J, with a gap of 10 bases between the germline ends. Via the germline V gene, CDR1 is SGHDT and CDR2 YYEEEE. Spanning cysteine to phenylalanine, the CDR3 consists of 12 amino acids. Of all the DNA, just the CDR3 is kept, 36 bases in frame from base 1. The High Capacity cDNA Reverse Transcription Kit was used to reverse transcribe all of the isolated RNA, meaning that expressed TCRB transcripts were what got sequenced. Deep immunoSEQ sequencing was performed on naive, central memory and regulatory T cell samples, with an average of around 3.5 million total reads per sample. Sorted cells were lysed in RLT buffer and RNA was extracted with DNase-treated RNeasy Micro or Mini kits, depending on cell number. Each cell subset was processed on its own to prevent cross-contamination, while patient and healthy donor samples were processed together. TCRB sequences were amplified from cDNA with the immunoSEQ multiplex PCR, producing 87-bp fragments spanning the CDR3 region. Amplicons were sequenced on the Illumina HiSeq platform. The original methods were these. PCR bias was corrected computationally using synthetic template baselines, and reads within Hamming distance 2 were collapsed, with unmergeable singletons discarded. Reads were aligned to IMGT to assign V, D and J genes, CDR3 length, and insertions or deletions at six rearrangement sites. Within each subset, clonotype counts were normalized to the number of sorted cells before true diversity and Gini coefficients were calculated with the tcR R package. The overlap coefficient, calculated on TCRB nucleotide sequences, was used to quantify repertoire sharing. As a proxy for the pre-selection repertoire, out-of-frame TCRB sequences from naive cells were analyzed. As stored in TCRdb, this immuneACCESS dataset retains in-frame rearrangements with V and J assigned. A fraction of the clones does not appear; measured against another copy, unresolved V genes explain less than half of the discrepancy, and the remainder lacks a known reason. V and J calls and clone size are copied from that table; D and trimming were computed from the DNA. Recorded for this sample are hundreds of thousands of clones; roughly a sixth of them occurred a single time. 0.093% of the sample rests with the top ten.

This clone was counted a single time. It lacks a known antigen. Base qualities are missing; no much larger clone stands one base away. Each donor gave one peripheral blood draw, averaging roughly 120 mL, which was collected into heparinised tubes. A BD FACSAria II and a panel including CD45RO, CCR7, CD25, CD127, CD95 and CD27 were used to sort naive, central memory, regulatory and stem cell-like memory CD4+ T cells. Every sorted population had a purity above 95%. PBMCs were isolated right away by Lymphoprep density gradient centrifugation and were stained directly, without culture. Samples were stained and sorted in pairs, with one healthy donor and one patient per experiment, so that batch effects were minimized.

Sequenced material: naive CD4+ T cells from blood. What the cell subset or site label conveys for this sample: true naive CD4+ T cells. This chain joins TRBV5-6 to TRBJ1-5, with no confidently assigned D gene. This TCR derives from a man younger than 35 in good health. CDR3 loop: CASGSRDQPQHF. The bases read TGTGCCAGCGGGTCGCGGGATCAGCCCCAGCATTTT.